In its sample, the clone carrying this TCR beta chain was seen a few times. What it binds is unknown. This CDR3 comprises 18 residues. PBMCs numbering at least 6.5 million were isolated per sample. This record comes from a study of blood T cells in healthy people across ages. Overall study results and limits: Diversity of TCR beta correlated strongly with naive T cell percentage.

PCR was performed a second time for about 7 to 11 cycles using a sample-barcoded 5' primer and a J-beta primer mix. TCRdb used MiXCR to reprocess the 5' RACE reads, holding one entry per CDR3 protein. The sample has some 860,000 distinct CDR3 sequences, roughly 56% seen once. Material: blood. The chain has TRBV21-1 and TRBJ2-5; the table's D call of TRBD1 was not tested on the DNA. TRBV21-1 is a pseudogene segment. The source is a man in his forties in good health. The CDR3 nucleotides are TGTGCCAGCAGCAGGGTCCCGGGACAGGGGGCCAGAGGAGAGACCCAGTACTTC. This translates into CASSRVPGQGARGETQYF.